This is a list of T cell receptor beta chains from one sample in a study of blood T cell repertoires in COVID-19. Sequenced by immunoSEQ multiplex PCR; TCRdb stores in-frame clones only, minus some. The profile shows approximately 190,000 clones, 84% of them singletons. Source material: peripheral blood. The source of these receptors is a human donor in a cohort sampled during active COVID-19. The CDR3 runs from the conserved cysteine through the conserved F or W. The D gene is left open where the match is weak. Part of the rows lack a size; the others show once, few, many or a class for expanded clones.

abundance	j_gene	d_gene	v_gene	CDR3nt	CDR3aa
once	TRBJ1-4	-	TRBV5-1	TGCGCCAGCAAGACAGATTTAGGGATGGCGACTAATGAAAAACTGTTTTTT	CASKTDLGMATNEKLFF
once	TRBJ2-7	TRBD2	TRBV27	TGTGCCATCAGACGGACTAGCGGACCCTACGAGCAGTACTTC	CAIRRTSGPYEQYF
-	TRBJ1-1	-	TRBV12-3/TRBV12-4	TGTGCCAGCAGCACCGGGACAAGATATGAAGCTTTCTTT	CASSTGTRYEAFF
-	TRBJ2-7	TRBD1	TRBV6-5	TGTGCCAGCAGAACAGGGGGCTTGACGCCCTACGAGCAGTACTTC	CASRTGGLTPYEQYF
-	TRBJ1-1	-	TRBV7-8	TGTGCCAGCAGGGGGGGACTCTGGAACACTGAAGCTTTCTTT	CASRGGLWNTEAFF
-	TRBJ1-1	TRBD1	TRBV2	TGTGCCAGCAGTTCTTGGACAGGCGACACTGAAGCTTTCTTT	CASSSWTGDTEAFF
-	TRBJ2-1	-	TRBV6-4	TGTGCCAGCAGTGACGACGGGAGTGAGCAGTTCTTC	CASSDDGSEQFF
-	TRBJ1-2	-	TRBV18	TGTGCCAGCTCACCCATCTTCGGGTACGATGGCTACACCTTC	CASSPIFGYDGYTF
-	TRBJ2-7	-	TRBV6-2/TRBV6-3	TGTGCCAGCAGTTACTCGTCTCCGGACAGCTCCTACGAGCAGTACTTC	CASSYSSPDSSYEQYF
-	TRBJ1-2	-	TRBV10-3	TGTGCCATCAGTGTTAACTCAGGACGGGGTGGCTACACCTTC	CAISVNSGRGGYTF
-	TRBJ1-2	-	TRBV14	TGTGCCAGCAGCCAAGGTTGGGGCCAGGTCAGCTATGGCTACACCTTC	CASSQGWGQVSYGYTF
-	TRBJ1-5	-	TRBV18	TGTGCCAGCTCACCCAACAGGGCTAATATTGGTCAGCCCCAGCATTTT	CASSPNRANIGQPQHF
-	TRBJ2-3	-	TRBV3-1/TRBV3-2	TGTGCCAGCAGCGGGGTTGCGGGGAACACAGATACGCAGTATTTT	CASSGVAGNTDTQYF
-	TRBJ1-2	-	TRBV19	TGTGCCAGTAGTCTAGCACGGTATGGCTACACCTTC	CASSLARYGYTF
-	TRBJ2-2	-	TRBV11-3	TGTGCCAGCAGCTTCTCTGGTCAGATCACCGGGGAGCTGTTTTTT	CASSFSGQITGELFF
-	TRBJ1-1	TRBD1	TRBV5-1	TGCGCCAGCAGCCGGAACAGGGGGTTGGAGGGTGAAGCTTTCTTT	CASSRNRGLEGEAFF
-	TRBJ2-7	TRBD1	TRBV28	TGTGCCAGCAGTTTATCCACGACAGGGGACTACGAGCAGTACTTC	CASSLSTTGDYEQYF
-	TRBJ2-1	-	TRBV4-1	TGCGCCAGCAGCCCGACGTCAGGGGACTACAATGAGCAGTTCTTC	CASSPTSGDYNEQFF
-	TRBJ1-1	TRBD1	TRBV7-2	TGTGCCAGCAGCTTCCCGGGACAGGTCGAAGCTTTCTTT	CASSFPGQVEAFF
-	TRBJ2-5	TRBD1	TRBV19	TGTGCCAGTAGTAGACTCGGACAGGGGACAGAGACCCAGTACTTC	CASSRLGQGTETQYF